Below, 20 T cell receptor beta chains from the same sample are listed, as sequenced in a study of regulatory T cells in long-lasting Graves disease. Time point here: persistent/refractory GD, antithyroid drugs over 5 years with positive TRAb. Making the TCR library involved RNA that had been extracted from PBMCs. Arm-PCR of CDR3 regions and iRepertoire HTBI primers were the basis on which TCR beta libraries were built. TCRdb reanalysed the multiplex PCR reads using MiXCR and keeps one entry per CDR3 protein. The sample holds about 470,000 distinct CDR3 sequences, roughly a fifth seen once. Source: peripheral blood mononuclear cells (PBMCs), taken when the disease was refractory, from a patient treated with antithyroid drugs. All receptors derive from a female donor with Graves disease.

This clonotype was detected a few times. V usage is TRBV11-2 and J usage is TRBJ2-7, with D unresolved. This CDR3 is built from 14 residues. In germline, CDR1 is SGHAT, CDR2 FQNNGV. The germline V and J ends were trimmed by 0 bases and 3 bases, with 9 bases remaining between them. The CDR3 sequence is CASSLDQGLYEQYF. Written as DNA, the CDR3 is TGTGCCAGCAGCTTAGATCAAGGCCTCTACGAGCAGTACTTC.

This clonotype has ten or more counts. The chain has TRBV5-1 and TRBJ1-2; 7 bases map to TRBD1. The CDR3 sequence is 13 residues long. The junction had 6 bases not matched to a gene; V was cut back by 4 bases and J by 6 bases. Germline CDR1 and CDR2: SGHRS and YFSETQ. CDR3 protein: CASSRDSEDGYTF. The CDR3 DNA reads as TGCGCCAGCAGCCGGGACAGCGAGGATGGCTACACCTTC.

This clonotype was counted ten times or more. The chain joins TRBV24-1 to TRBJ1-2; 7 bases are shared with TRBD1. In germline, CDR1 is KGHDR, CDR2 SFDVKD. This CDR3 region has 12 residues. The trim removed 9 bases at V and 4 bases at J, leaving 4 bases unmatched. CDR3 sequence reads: CATEGAGYGYTF. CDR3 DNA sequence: TGTGCCACCGAGGGGGCCGGCTATGGCTACACCTTC.

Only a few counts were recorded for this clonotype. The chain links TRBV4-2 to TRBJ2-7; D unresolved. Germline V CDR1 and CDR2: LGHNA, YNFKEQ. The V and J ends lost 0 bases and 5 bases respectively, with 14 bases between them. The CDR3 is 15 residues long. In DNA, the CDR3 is TGTGCCAGCAGCCAAGATCGCGAAACGAGGAACGAGCAGTACTTC. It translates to CASSQDRETRNEQYF.

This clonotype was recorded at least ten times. CDR3 nucleotides: TGTGCCAGCAGTTACTCGGGACCTGCAGGAGAGACCCAGTACTTC. It encodes CASSYSGPAGETQYF. The rearrangement links TRBV6-5 to TRBJ2-5; D might be TRBD1 or TRBD2, each matching 5 bases. The germline V and J ends were trimmed by 0 bases and 4 bases, with 12 bases remaining between them. Germline loops: CDR1 MNHEY, CDR2 SVGAGI. The CDR3 consists of 15 residues.

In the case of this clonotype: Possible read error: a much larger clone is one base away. The CDR3: CASSENPGFNYGHTF. Here the CDR3 DNA reads TGTGCCAGCAGTGAGAATCCGGGTTTCAACTATGGCCACACCTTC. The chain carries TRBV6-1 and TRBJ1-2; D is unclear. This CDR3 is built from 15 residues. Germline V CDR1 and CDR2: MNHNS, SASEGT.

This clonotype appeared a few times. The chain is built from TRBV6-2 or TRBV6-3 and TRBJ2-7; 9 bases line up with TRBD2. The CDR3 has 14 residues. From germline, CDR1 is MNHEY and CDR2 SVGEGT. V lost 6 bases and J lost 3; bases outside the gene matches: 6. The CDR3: CASRYVAGVYEQYF. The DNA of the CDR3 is TGTGCCAGCAGATATGTAGCGGGAGTCTACGAGCAGTACTTC.

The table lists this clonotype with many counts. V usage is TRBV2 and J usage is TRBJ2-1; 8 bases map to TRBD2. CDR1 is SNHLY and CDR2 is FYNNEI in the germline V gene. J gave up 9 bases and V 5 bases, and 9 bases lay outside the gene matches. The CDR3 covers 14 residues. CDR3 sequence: CASSSGSLGSEQFF. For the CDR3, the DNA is TGTGCCAGCAGTAGCGGGAGTCTAGGGAGTGAGCAGTTCTTC.

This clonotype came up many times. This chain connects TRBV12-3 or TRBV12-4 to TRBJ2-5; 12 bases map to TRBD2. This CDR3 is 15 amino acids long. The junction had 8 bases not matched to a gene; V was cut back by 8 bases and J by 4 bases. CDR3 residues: CASAPTSGRRETQYF. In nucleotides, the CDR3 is TGTGCCAGCGCTCCGACTAGCGGGAGACGAGAGACCCAGTACTTC.

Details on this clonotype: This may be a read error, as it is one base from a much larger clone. The CDR3 sequence is CAWIPRSVEETQYF. The CDR3 nucleotides read TGTGCCTGGATTCCCCGGTCAGTAGAAGAGACCCAGTACTTC. The rearrangement joins TRBV30 to TRBJ2-5; D remains ambiguous. Germline V gene data show CDR1 as GTSNPN and CDR2 as SVGIG (reference sequence). This CDR3 is 14 amino acids long. V shed 4 bases and J shed 3 bases, with 15 bases lying between them.

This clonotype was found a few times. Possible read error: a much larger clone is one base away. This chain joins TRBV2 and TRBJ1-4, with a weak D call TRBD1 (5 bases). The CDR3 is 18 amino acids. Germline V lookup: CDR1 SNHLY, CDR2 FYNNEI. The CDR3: CASLLLRQGLSSNEKLLF. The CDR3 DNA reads TGTGCCAGCCTCCTTTTGCGGCAGGGTCTTAGTTCTAATGAAAAACTGCTTTTT.

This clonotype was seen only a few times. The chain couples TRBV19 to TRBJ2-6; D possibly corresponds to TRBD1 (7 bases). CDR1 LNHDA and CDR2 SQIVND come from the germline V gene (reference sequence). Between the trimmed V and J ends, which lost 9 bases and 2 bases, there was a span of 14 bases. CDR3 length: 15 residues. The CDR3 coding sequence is TGTGCCAGCAGACGGGGGACAGCTGGGGCCAACGTCCTGACTTTC. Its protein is CASRRGTAGANVLTF.

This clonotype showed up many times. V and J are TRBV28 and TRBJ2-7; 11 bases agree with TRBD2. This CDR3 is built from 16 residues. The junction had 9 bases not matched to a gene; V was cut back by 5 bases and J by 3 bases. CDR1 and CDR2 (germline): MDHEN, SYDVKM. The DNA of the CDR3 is TGTGCCAGCAGTACCAACCTTGGGACTAGCGGCTACGAGCAGTACTTC. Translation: CASSTNLGTSGYEQYF.

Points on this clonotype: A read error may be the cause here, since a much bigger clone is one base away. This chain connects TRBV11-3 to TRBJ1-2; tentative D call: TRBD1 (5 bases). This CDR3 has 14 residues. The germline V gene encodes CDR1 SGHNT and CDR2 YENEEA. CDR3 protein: CASSPGTVFRGYAF. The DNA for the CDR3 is TGTGCCAGCAGCCCAGGGACTGTCTTTCGCGGCTACGCCTTC.

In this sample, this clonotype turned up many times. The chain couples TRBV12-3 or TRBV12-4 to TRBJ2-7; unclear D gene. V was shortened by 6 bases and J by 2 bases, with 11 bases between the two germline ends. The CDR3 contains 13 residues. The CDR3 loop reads CASSPRQPYEQYF. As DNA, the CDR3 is TGTGCCAGCAGCCCTCGACAACCCTACGAGCAGTACTTC.

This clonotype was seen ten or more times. CDR3 sequence: CSVENGAGDRAETQYF. The CDR3 coding sequence is TGCAGCGTTGAAAACGGAGCGGGAGATCGAGCAGAGACCCAGTACTTC. V is TRBV29-1 and J is TRBJ2-5, with 8 bases lining up with TRBD2. From germline, CDR1 is SQVTM and CDR2 ANQGSEA. V was clipped by 2 bases and J by 4 bases; unmatched bases: 12. This CDR3 comprises 16 residues.

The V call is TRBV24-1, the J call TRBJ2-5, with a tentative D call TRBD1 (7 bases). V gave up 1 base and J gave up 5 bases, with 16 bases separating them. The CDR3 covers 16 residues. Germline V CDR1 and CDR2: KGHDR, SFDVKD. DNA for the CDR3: TGTGCCACCAGTGATTTAGGGACAGTTGGGAGGGAGACCCAGTACTTC. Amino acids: CATSDLGTVGRETQYF.

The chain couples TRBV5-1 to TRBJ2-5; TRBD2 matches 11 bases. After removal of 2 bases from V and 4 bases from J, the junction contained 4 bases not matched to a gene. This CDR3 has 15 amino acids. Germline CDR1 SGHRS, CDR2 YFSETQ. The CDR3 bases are TGCGCCAGCAGCTTATCTAGCGGGGGGATAGAGACCCAGTACTTC. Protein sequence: CASSLSSGGIETQYF.

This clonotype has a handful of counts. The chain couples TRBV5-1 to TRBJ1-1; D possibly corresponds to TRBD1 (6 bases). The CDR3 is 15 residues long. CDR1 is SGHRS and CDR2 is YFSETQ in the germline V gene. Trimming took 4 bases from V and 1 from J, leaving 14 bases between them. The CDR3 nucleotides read TGCGCCAGCAGCCCATCAGGGGAGCCGAACACTGAAGCTTTCTTT. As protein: CASSPSGEPNTEAFF. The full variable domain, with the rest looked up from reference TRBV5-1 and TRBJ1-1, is KAGVTQTPRYLIKTRGQQVTLSCSPISGHRSVSWYQQTPGQGLQFLFEYFSETQRNKGNFPGRFSGRQFSNSRSEMNVSTLELGDSALYLCASSPSGEPNTEAFFGQGTRLTVV.

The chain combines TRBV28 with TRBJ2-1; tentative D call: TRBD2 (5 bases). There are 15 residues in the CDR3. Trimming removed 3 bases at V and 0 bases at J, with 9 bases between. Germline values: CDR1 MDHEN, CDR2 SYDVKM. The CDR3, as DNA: TGTGCCAGCAGTTTTAGAGGGATCTCCTACAATGAGCAGTTCTTC. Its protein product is CASSFRGISYNEQFF.